One and the same sample provided the 32 T cell receptor beta chains below, sequenced in a study of cytomegalovirus exposure and HLA in healthy donors. The PCR used 60 Vbeta and 13 Jbeta primers. Clones were read by immunoSEQ multiplex PCR, and TCRdb kept only the in-frame ones, dropping some. The sample shows fewer than 150,000 clones, 82% of them seen only once. The specimen was PBMCs. The source is a woman under 30 in good health and CMV-seronegative.

The rearrangement uses TRBV27 and TRBJ1-1; 8 nucleotides align to TRBD1. Germline lookup yields CDR1 MNHEY and CDR2 SMNVEV (reference sequence). Trimming removed 6 bases from V and 0 bases from J; junction bases left unmatched: 3. The CDR3 consists of 14 residues. Here the CDR3 DNA reads TGTGCCAGCAGGGACAGGGCCCTGAACACTGAAGCTTTCTTT. This encodes CASRDRALNTEAFF.

This clone was observed a single time. The chain is built from TRBV10-3 and TRBJ2-3, with 11 bases that match TRBD2. The CDR3 totals 17 residues. Germline V gene data show CDR1 as ENHRY and CDR2 as SYGVKD. The V segment lost 4 bases and the J segment 2 bases; nucleotides outside the gene matches: 8. The CDR3 DNA is TGTGCCATCAGTGGTCCCTTAGCGGGGGGGCCCACAGATACGCAGTATTTT. Translated, it gives CAISGPLAGGPTDTQYF.

This chain joins TRBV29-1 and TRBJ1-4; D is ambiguous. V lost 7 bases and J lost 0, with 18 bases in between. The germline CDR1 and CDR2 sequences are SQVTM and ANQGSEA. The CDR3 spans 16 residues. Here the CDR3 DNA reads TGCAGCGCTGTTGACCGATCGGACTCAACTAATGAAAAACTGTTTTTT. Translation: CSAVDRSDSTNEKLFF.

The CDR3 nucleotides read TGTGCCAGCAGTGAATATCCGGGAGGGAGAGACATTCAGTACTTC. Its protein product is CASSEYPGGRDIQYF. The chain is built from TRBV6-1 and TRBJ2-4; 8 bases are shared with TRBD2. This CDR3 comprises 15 residues. V shed 2 bases, J shed 8 bases, and the junction held 8 bases outside the gene matches. The V gene's germline CDR1 is MNHNS and CDR2 SASEGT.

Concerning this clone itself: Other DNA sequences from this sample encode an identical CDR3 as well. The chain couples TRBV7-9 to TRBJ1-5, with 7 bases that match TRBD1. The junction had 3 bases not matched to a gene; V was cut back by 5 bases and J by 2 bases. Per the germline V gene, CDR1 is SEHNR and CDR2 is FQNEAQ (reference sequence). The CDR3 is 14 residues long. The CDR3 DNA reads TGTGCCAGCAGCCTAACAGGGGGCAATCAGCCCCAGCATTTT. This gives the protein CASSLTGGNQPQHF.

The V call is TRBV5-1, the J call TRBJ1-2, with TRBD1 identical over 7 bases. The trim removed 2 bases at V and 6 bases at J, leaving 4 bases unmatched. CDR3 size: 13 residues. CDR1 and CDR2 (germline): SGHRS, YFSETQ. CDR3 nucleotides: TGCGCCAGCAGCTTTGACAGGGAGAATGGCTACACCTTC. It translates to CASSFDRENGYTF.

J is TRBJ1-5 and V is TRBV4-1; 8 nucleotides agree with TRBD1. Germline V CDR1 and CDR2: MGHRA, YSYEKL. The V segment lost 3 bases and the J segment 0 bases; nucleotides outside the gene matches: 4. This CDR3 comprises 16 residues. This CDR3 is CASSQDRVGSNQPQHF. In DNA form, the CDR3 reads TGCGCCAGCAGCCAGGACAGGGTGGGTAGCAATCAGCCCCAGCATTTT.

This chain joins TRBV2 and TRBJ2-5, with 8 bases matching TRBD2. The germline CDR1 and CDR2 sequences are SNHLY and FYNNEI. J lost 1 base, V lost 9 bases, and 10 bases had no gene match. The CDR3 is made up of 15 amino acids. The CDR3 loop is CASTLERGSQETQYF. The CDR3 coding sequence is TGTGCCAGTACCCTCGAGCGGGGGAGCCAAGAGACCCAGTACTTC.

This clone showed up just once. The chain joins TRBV10-3 to TRBJ1-2, with a possible D match to TRBD1 (5 bases). CDR1 and CDR2 from the germline V gene are ENHRY and SYGVKD. Trimming pared 2 bases from V and 8 bases from J, leaving 12 bases between. The CDR3 is 13 amino acids. This CDR3 is CAISEEQAQGYTF. The CDR3 coding sequence is TGTGCCATCAGTGAGGAACAGGCTCAGGGCTACACCTTC.

The J gene is TRBJ2-2, the V gene TRBV5-1; no clear D gene. Per the germline V gene, CDR1 is SGHRS and CDR2 is YFSETQ. This CDR3 region has 14 residues. Between the trimmed V and J ends, which lost 7 bases and 0 bases, there was a span of 10 bases. CDR3 region: CASDFGSNTGELFF. The DNA for the CDR3 is TGCGCCAGCGATTTCGGTTCGAACACCGGGGAGCTGTTTTTT.

V and J are TRBV19 and TRBJ2-1; 8 nucleotides line up with TRBD1. After removal of 3 bases from V and 6 bases from J, the junction contained 7 bases not matched to a gene. The CDR3 length is 15 residues. Germline V CDR1 and CDR2: LNHDA, SQIVND (reference sequence). As DNA, the CDR3 is TGTGCCAGTAGTATCGGGACAGGTTCCACCAATGAGCAGTTCTTC. This encodes CASSIGTGSTNEQFF.

The chain uses TRBV4-3 and TRBJ1-3, with unresolved D. The CDR3 is made up of 16 amino acids. CDR1 LGHNA and CDR2 YSLEER come from the germline V gene. V shed 0 bases and J shed 0 bases, with 9 bases lying between them. The CDR3 loop reads CASSQEIHLSGNTIYF. CDR3 sequence (DNA): TGCGCCAGCAGCCAAGAGATACATCTCTCTGGAAACACCATATATTTT.

The CDR3 sequence: CASSESPNYGYTF. DNA for the CDR3: TGTGCCAGCAGTGAGAGTCCTAACTATGGCTACACCTTC. The V call is TRBV6-1, the J call TRBJ1-2; D unclear. The germline V and J ends were trimmed by 3 bases and 0 bases, with 5 bases remaining between them. The CDR3 covers 13 residues. Germline V gene data show CDR1 as MNHNS and CDR2 as SASEGT.

In its sample, this clone was seen a few times. The V and J genes are TRBV18 and TRBJ1-1; 8 bases are shared with TRBD1. Germline-derived CDR1 and CDR2 are KGHSH and LQKENI. This CDR3 comprises 16 residues. With 1 base clipped from V and 7 bases from J, the junction kept 11 bases outside the gene matches. The CDR3 DNA reads as TGTGCCAGCTCACCACTGCCGCTGCGGGGACAGGATGAAGCTTTCTTT. It yields the protein CASSPLPLRGQDEAFF.

The chain carries TRBV7-8 and TRBJ1-4, with 7 nucleotides matching TRBD1. Germline CDR1 reads SGHVS; CDR2 reads FQNEAQ. The CDR3 is made up of 15 amino acids. With V trimmed by 1 base and J by 3 bases, 2 bases remained unmatched. As DNA, the CDR3 is TGTGCCAGCAGCTTAGAGGGACAGCCTAATGAAAAACTGTTTTTT. It translates to CASSLEGQPNEKLFF.

The chain has TRBV29-1 and TRBJ1-2, with 7 bases aligning to TRBD1. Germline CDR1 SQVTM, CDR2 ANQGSEA. V dropped 6 bases and J dropped 10; count of bases not matched to a gene: 14. CDR3 length: 13 residues. The CDR3 loop is CSVQDRFDSVYTF. The CDR3 nucleotides read TGCAGCGTCCAGGACAGGTTTGACTCTGTCTACACCTTC.

The chain recombines TRBV5-1 with TRBJ2-5; D is undetermined. Germline V gene lookup returns CDR1 SGHRS and CDR2 YFSETQ. The CDR3 loop spans 13 amino acids. The V gene lost 1 base and the J gene lost 3 bases, with 7 bases spanning the gap. The CDR3 sequence: CASSLISEETQYF. In DNA form, the CDR3 reads TGCGCCAGCAGCTTGATCTCAGAAGAGACCCAGTACTTC. Filled out from reference TRBV5-1 and TRBJ2-5, the complete variable domain reads KAGVTQTPRYLIKTRGQQVTLSCSPISGHRSVSWYQQTPGQGLQFLFEYFSETQRNKGNFPGRFSGRQFSNSRSEMNVSTLELGDSALYLCASSLISEETQYFGPGTRLLVL.

This clone was picked up one time. One end of the junction does not line up with germline, which may come from a read error. Within the sample, other DNA sequences also encode this same CDR3. This chain joins TRBV28 and TRBJ1-1, with D possibly matching TRBD1 (5 bases). This CDR3 has 15 amino acids. The germline V gene has CDR1 MDHEN and CDR2 SYDVKM. The CDR3 DNA is TGTGCCAGCGGGGCTCTGGGGCATTCGTACACTGAGGCTTTCTTT. This codes for CASGALGHSYTEAFF.

This clone was found once. The chain is built from TRBV4-1 and TRBJ2-1, with 9 bases fitting TRBD2. The V segment lost 1 base and the J segment 9 bases; nucleotides outside the gene matches: 7. Germline V gene lookup returns CDR1 MGHRA and CDR2 YSYEKL. The CDR3 spans 15 residues. CDR3 coding DNA: TGCGCCAGCAGCCAAGGAGGCGGGAGGGCCCCTGAGCAGTTCTTC. Its protein product is CASSQGGGRAPEQFF.

This clone was detected a few times. The chain couples TRBV6-1 to TRBJ1-2, with no clear D. V gave up 10 bases and J gave up 6 bases, with 18 bases separating them. This CDR3 comprises 13 residues. Germline lookup yields CDR1 MNHNS and CDR2 SASEGT. The CDR3 spells CATEYYIDDGYTF. The CDR3 DNA follows: TGTGCCACCGAATACTACATCGATGATGGCTACACCTTC.

The DNA for the CDR3 is TGTGCCAGCTCAAGTCAGGCTAACTATGGCTACACCTTC. Translation: CASSSQANYGYTF. This chain uses TRBV18 with TRBJ1-2; D gene uncertain. CDR1 KGHSH and CDR2 LQKENI come from the germline V gene. V was shortened by 5 bases and J by 0 bases, with 7 bases between the two germline ends. The CDR3 runs 13 residues.

This chain uses TRBV6-4 with TRBJ1-1; no firm D call. The V and J ends lost 6 bases and 0 bases respectively, with 11 bases between them. The germline V gene has CDR1 MRHNA and CDR2 SNTAGT. This CDR3 contains 14 residues. The CDR3: CASSPSRLNTEAFF. CDR3 DNA: TGTGCCAGCAGCCCGTCCCGGTTGAACACTGAAGCTTTCTTT.

The chain is built from TRBV5-6 and TRBJ2-4, with TRBD1 matching 7 bases. This CDR3 is 14 amino acids long. Germline lookup yields CDR1 SGHDT and CDR2 YYEEEE. V shed 0 bases, J shed 8 bases, and the junction held 5 bases outside the gene matches. This CDR3 is CASSLADRVDIQYF. DNA of the CDR3: TGTGCCAGCAGCTTGGCCGACAGGGTAGACATTCAGTACTTC.

The V gene is TRBV11-3, the J gene TRBJ1-1; D perhaps matches TRBD1 (5 bases). CDR3 size: 16 residues. CDR1 is SGHNT and CDR2 is YENEEA in the germline V gene. Trimming removed 0 bases from V and 6 bases from J, with 17 bases in between. The CDR3 nucleotides read TGTGCCAGCAGCTTAGATCTCCTTAGCAGGGAGGCTGAAGCTTTCTTT. Its translation is CASSLDLLSREAEAFF.

This clone was observed a single time. The V gene is TRBV7-9, the J gene TRBJ1-2; D not resolved. Germline loops: CDR1 SEHNR, CDR2 FQNEAQ (reference sequence). Trimming pared 0 bases from V and 8 bases from J, leaving 10 bases between. This CDR3 comprises 13 residues. The CDR3 region has the DNA TGTGCCAGCAGCTTAGCGCAGTCGGGGGGCTACACCTTC. Its protein is CASSLAQSGGYTF.

The chain joins TRBV27 to TRBJ1-2; D is unresolved. Trimming pared 6 bases from V and 4 bases from J, leaving 18 bases between. Germline V gene sequence: CDR1 MNHEY, CDR2 SMNVEV (reference sequence). The CDR3 sequence is 15 residues long. The DNA for the CDR3 is TGTGCCAGCAGCCTCGGAGGTCTATCCCCCTATGGCTACACCTTC. Protein: CASSLGGLSPYGYTF.

The chain is built from TRBV19 and TRBJ1-2; tentatively, D is TRBD1 (5 bases). CDR1 LNHDA and CDR2 SQIVND come from the germline V gene (reference sequence). This CDR3 region has 14 residues. V dropped 5 bases and J dropped 2 bases, with 12 bases sitting between them. CDR3 sequence: CASSFRGGNYGYTF. The CDR3 nucleotides read TGTGCCAGTAGTTTTAGGGGAGGGAACTATGGCTACACCTTC. The variable domain in full, completed from reference TRBV19 and TRBJ1-2, reads DGGITQSPKYLFRKEGQNVTLSCEQNLNHDAMYWYRQDPGQGLRLIYYSQIVNDFQKGDIAEGYSVSREKKESFPLTVTSAQKNPTAFYLCASSFRGGNYGYTFGSGTRLTVV.

This clone occurred once. The gene calls are TRBV7-8 and TRBJ1-3; no clear D. Trimming removed 2 bases from V and 0 bases from J, with 11 bases in between. The CDR3 has 16 residues. CDR1 and CDR2 (germline): SGHVS, FQNEAQ. The CDR3 DNA follows: TGTGCCAGCAGCTTAACAGAATTCTTCTCTGGAAACACCATATATTTT. Translation: CASSLTEFFSGNTIYF.

This chain joins TRBV6-5 and TRBJ2-7, with D possibly TRBD2 on 6 matching bases. Germline V gene lookup returns CDR1 MNHEY and CDR2 SVGAGI. The CDR3 loop spans 15 amino acids. V shed 8 bases and J shed 1 base, with 18 bases lying between them. The CDR3 DNA is TGTGCCAGCTCCCGGGGGAACTTCGGATCCTACGAGCAGTACGTC. It yields the protein CASSRGNFGSYEQYV.

This clone appeared once. The chain couples TRBV4-3 to TRBJ2-1, with TRBD2 matching over 7 bases. The CDR3 sequence is 15 residues long. Germline lookup yields CDR1 LGHNA and CDR2 YSLEER. V lost 2 bases, J lost 4 bases, and 5 bases stayed unmatched. Here the CDR3 reads CASSQKWGGYNEQFF. For the CDR3, the DNA is TGCGCCAGCAGCCAAAAGTGGGGGGGGTACAATGAGCAGTTCTTC.

The chain joins TRBV14 to TRBJ2-5; D perhaps matches TRBD1 (6 bases). V shed 4 bases and J shed 5 bases, with 17 bases lying between them. Germline-derived CDR1 and CDR2 are SGHDN and FVKESK. CDR3 length: 15 residues. The CDR3 DNA reads TGTGCCAGCAGCCCATCCTTGGGCAGGGGCGAGACCCAGTACTTC. Translating gives CASSPSLGRGETQYF. Full variable domain (missing parts from reference TRBV14 and TRBJ2-5): EAGVTQFPSHSVIEKGQTVTLRCDPISGHDNLYWYRRVMGKEIKFLLHFVKESKQDESGMPNNRFLAERTGGTYSTLKVQPAELEDSGVYFCASSPSLGRGETQYFGPGTRLLVL.

The rearrangement links TRBV6-4 to TRBJ1-3, with D possibly TRBD1 on 6 matching bases. The V end was cut by 6 bases, the J end by 1 base, with 13 bases between. There are 15 residues in the CDR3. Germline CDR1 and CDR2: MRHNA and SNTAGT. The CDR3 loop is CASRDNTGSGNTIYF. Here the CDR3 DNA reads TGTGCCAGCAGGGATAACACAGGGTCTGGAAACACCATATATTTT.